Reported below is one T cell receptor beta chain. The CDR3 is 12 residues long. In germline, CDR1 is LGHNA, CDR2 YNFKEQ. With 5 bases clipped from V and 13 bases from J, the junction kept 9 bases outside the gene matches. The record originates from a study of T cell changes during pregnancy in multiple sclerosis. Sequenced by immunoSEQ multiplex PCR; TCRdb stores in-frame clones only, minus some. The sample holds 45,000 to 50,000 clones; roughly nine tenths are singletons and the top ten take 0.37%. Specimen: CD4+ T cells from peripheral blood mononuclear cells, collected in the second trimester of pregnancy. The chain employs TRBV4-2 and TRBJ1-1; 8 nucleotides match TRBD1. The TCR originated in a female donor in good health, enrolled as a control in a pregnancy study. This CDR3 is CASSARTGWIFF. In DNA, the CDR3 is TGTGCCAGCAGCGCCCGGACAGGGTGGATTTTCTTT.